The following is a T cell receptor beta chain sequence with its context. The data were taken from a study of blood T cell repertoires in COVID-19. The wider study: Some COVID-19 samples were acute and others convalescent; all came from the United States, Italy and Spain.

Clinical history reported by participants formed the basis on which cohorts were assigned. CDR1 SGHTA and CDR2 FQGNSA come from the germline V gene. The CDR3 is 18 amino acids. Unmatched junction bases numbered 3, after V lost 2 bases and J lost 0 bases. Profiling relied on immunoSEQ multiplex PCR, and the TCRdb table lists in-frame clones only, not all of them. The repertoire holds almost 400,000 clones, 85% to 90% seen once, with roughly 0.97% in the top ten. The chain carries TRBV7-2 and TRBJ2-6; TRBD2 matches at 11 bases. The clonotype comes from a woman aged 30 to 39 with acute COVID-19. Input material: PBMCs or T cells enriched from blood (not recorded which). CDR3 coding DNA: TGTGCCAGCAGCTTACTAGCGGGGGGCCTCTCTGGGGCCAACGTCCTGACTTTC. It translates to CASSLLAGGLSGANVLTF. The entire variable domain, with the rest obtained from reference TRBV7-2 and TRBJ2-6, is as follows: GAGVSQSPSNKVTEKGKDVELRCDPISGHTALYWYRQSLGQGLEFLIYFQGNSAPDKSGLPSDRFSAERTGGSVSTLTIQRTQQEDSAVYLCASSLLAGGLSGANVLTFGAGSRLTVL.